This T cell receptor (beta chain) was identified during a study of PD-L1 blockade in urothelial cancer (dated by TCRdb to about 2017). With regard to the full study: Therapy was started at some point between 2013 and 2015 for all patients, and atezolizumab 1,200 mg was administered intravenously every 3 weeks. Progression-free survival longer than 6 months counted as durable clinical benefit, and TCR features were additionally tested against both progression-free and overall survival. About 90% of the roughly 29 patients were males with bladder-origin urothelial cancer, and about 60% of the roughly 30 reported a prior smoking history. Blood samples gave median yields of approximately 130,000 T cells and 82,636 unique TCRs, along with a median clonality of about 0.084. The study, an exploratory multi-omic analysis, examined somatic, immune and clinical correlates of response to PD-L1 blockade with atezolizumab in urothelial cancer. Pretreatment tumor samples, along with matched peripheral blood collected serially before and after atezolizumab treatment, underwent TCR sequencing. Some 30 patients had pretreatment blood TCR-seq, some 25 had at least one posttreatment blood collection, and some 25 had tumor TCR-seq. Durable clinical benefit was achieved by nine patients and was not achieved by 20 patients. An ECOG performance status of 0 or 1 was recorded for the patients, and 0 to 3 prior chemotherapy regimens had been received by the patients. In the same patients, pretreatment tumors underwent whole exome sequencing and RNA sequencing in addition to TCR sequencing. Blood samples were analyzed 3 weeks after the start of treatment (second dose) and 6 weeks after the start of treatment.

Here V drops 6 bases and J drops 0 bases, and the junction holds 3 bases not matched to any gene. The CDR3 holds 14 amino acids from the cysteine to the phenylalanine. Only the CDR3 part of the read is kept: 42 bases, read in frame from the first base. CDR1 and CDR2 are drawn from the germline V gene: SNHLY, FYNNEI. Points the paper makes about the study in general: A pretreatment peripheral blood TCR clonality below the median was linked to improved progression-free and overall survival. Because the sample size was small (n ≈ 29) and many exploratory analyses were performed, the results are intended to be hypothesis-generating. Greater expansion of tumor-associated TCR clones in peripheral blood 3 weeks after the start of treatment was observed in patients with durable benefit (n of about 22, p = 0.022).

Each PCR received spiked-in synthetic TCR analog templates so that absolute template abundance could be estimated from read counts. The immunoSEQ assay was used to amplify TCRbeta CDR3 regions from genomic DNA with bias-controlled V and J gene primers. Sequencing of rearranged TCRbeta segments was performed at approximately 20X coverage. The paper's processing steps were these. Clustering was used to correct sequencing errors, and CDR3s were annotated against IMGT to assign V, D and J genes. Out-of-frame and stop-codon sequences were excluded, and only productive TCRbeta rearrangements were used in downstream analyses. Clonality was calculated as one minus the Shannon entropy normalized by the log of the number of unique productive sequences. Clones differing between time points or between blood and tumor were identified using Fisher's exact test with Benjamini-Hochberg correction, with an adjusted p below 0.01 applied as the threshold. Entries here come from immuneACCESS through TCRdb and include only in-frame sequences with V and J called. Some clones fail to appear in such tables; in the studies checked, an unresolved V gene covers under half of the shortfall, and the cause of the remainder is unknown. That table gives V, J and clone size, and the DNA gave D and trimming. The sample table shows about 76,000 clones, and roughly 90% are seen once. The ten largest clones add up to roughly 0.8% of the sample.

The time point label on this specimen signifies: peripheral blood 6 weeks after treatment start. A total of 25 to 30 patients with locally advanced or metastatic urothelial carcinoma, treated at Memorial Sloan Kettering on a trial protocol, made up the cohort. Peripheral blood mononuclear cells were collected pretreatment and during treatment, with between 1 and 8 total time points obtained per patient. The Qiagen DNeasy Blood extraction kit was used to purify genomic DNA from total PBMCs and tumor samples. PBMCs were collected pretreatment and during treatment, and were isolated and stored as previously described. A remark on this clone: No antigen is known for it. No base qualities exist here, and no much larger clone lies one base off it.

This material consisted of PBMCs, taken around atezolizumab (anti-PD-L1) treatment. This clonotype was sampled from a woman older than 75 with urothelial cancer. This chain joins TRBV2 to TRBJ2-7, with 9 junctional bases fitting TRBD2. CDR3 region: CASSLSGSSYEQYF. The DNA sequence reads TGTGCCAGCAGCCTTAGCGGGAGCTCCTACGAGCAGTACTTC.